This is a list of T cell receptor beta chains from one sample in a study of blood T cell repertoires in COVID-19. Sequenced by immunoSEQ multiplex PCR; TCRdb stores in-frame clones only, minus some. Seen here are under 250,000 clones, 80% to 95% observed once, and the top ten hold 0.75% to 1%. Sequences were obtained from peripheral blood. These receptors all stem from a man between 60 and 75 years old with COVID-19, enrolled during active disease. The CDR3 runs from the conserved cysteine through the conserved F or W. Each record gives: clone size, V gene, D gene, J gene, CDR3 protein, CDR3 DNA. The D gene is left open where the match is weak. The size of a clone is reported for some rows only, either as once, few or many, or as a class for expanded clones.

abundance: .; v_gene: TRBV28; d_gene: TRBD1; j_gene: TRBJ2-7; CDR3aa: CASSFGGTGGEQYF; CDR3nt: TGTGCCAGCAGTTTTGGAGGGACAGGGGGCGAGCAGTACTTC
abundance: .; v_gene: TRBV14; d_gene: .; j_gene: TRBJ2-7; CDR3aa: CASSQEQGSYEQYF; CDR3nt: TGTGCCAGCAGCCAAGAACAGGGATCATACGAGCAGTACTTC
abundance: .; v_gene: TRBV6-2/TRBV6-3; d_gene: TRBD2; j_gene: TRBJ2-1; CDR3aa: CASSYSGLAGPIGSEQFF; CDR3nt: TGTGCCAGCAGTTACTCGGGACTAGCGGGACCAATCGGGAGTGAGCAGTTCTTC
abundance: once; v_gene: TRBV7-9; d_gene: TRBD1; j_gene: TRBJ2-3; CDR3aa: CASSPGGRGRADTQYF; CDR3nt: TGTGCCAGCAGCCCAGGGGGCAGGGGGCGGGCAGATACGCAGTATTTT
abundance: once; v_gene: TRBV18; d_gene: .; j_gene: TRBJ2-1; CDR3aa: CASQAGQDNEQFF; CDR3nt: TGTGCCTCACAGGCCGGGCAAGACAATGAGCAGTTCTTC
abundance: .; v_gene: TRBV4-2; d_gene: .; j_gene: TRBJ2-3; CDR3aa: CASSQTAYYTDTQYF; CDR3nt: TGTGCCAGCAGCCAGACAGCTTATTACACAGATACGCAGTATTTT
abundance: once; v_gene: TRBV10-2; d_gene: .; j_gene: TRBJ1-6; CDR3aa: CASSDPGTFNSPLHF; CDR3nt: TGCGCCAGCAGTGATCCCGGGACATTTAATTCACCCCTCCACTTT
abundance: .; v_gene: TRBV9; d_gene: .; j_gene: TRBJ2-3; CDR3aa: CASSVGTGRLTDTQYF; CDR3nt: TGTGCCAGCAGCGTAGGCACAGGCAGACTCACAGATACGCAGTATTTT
abundance: .; v_gene: TRBV5-1; d_gene: TRBD1; j_gene: TRBJ2-4; CDR3aa: CASSLTGDGGTKNIQYF; CDR3nt: TGCGCCAGCAGCTTAACAGGGGATGGGGGAACCAAAAACATTCAGTACTTC
abundance: .; v_gene: TRBV6-6; d_gene: TRBD1; j_gene: TRBJ1-1; CDR3aa: CASSFPGGGNTEAFF; CDR3nt: TGTGCCAGCAGTTTCCCAGGGGGAGGAAACACTGAAGCTTTCTTT
abundance: .; v_gene: TRBV7-2; d_gene: TRBD2; j_gene: TRBJ2-1; CDR3aa: CASRPRGGSNEQFF; CDR3nt: TGTGCCAGCCGGCCGCGGGGGGGTTCTAATGAGCAGTTCTTC
abundance: few; v_gene: TRBV3-1/TRBV3-2; d_gene: .; j_gene: TRBJ1-5; CDR3aa: CASSQGTGLQPQHF; CDR3nt: TGTGCCAGCAGCCAAGGAACAGGTTTGCAGCCCCAGCATTTT
abundance: few; v_gene: TRBV5-6; d_gene: .; j_gene: TRBJ2-1; CDR3aa: CASSLTRDTWSKDNEQFF; CDR3nt: TGTGCCAGCAGCTTGACCAGGGACACGTGGTCTAAAGACAATGAGCAGTTCTTC
abundance: .; v_gene: TRBV7-6; d_gene: .; j_gene: TRBJ2-7; CDR3aa: CASPPDRSGYEQYF; CDR3nt: TGTGCCAGCCCCCCCGACAGGTCTGGCTACGAGCAGTACTTC
abundance: .; v_gene: TRBV4-1; d_gene: .; j_gene: TRBJ2-7; CDR3aa: CASSQEAAAGLEQYF; CDR3nt: TGCGCCAGCAGCCAAGAAGCAGCGGCGGGGCTCGAGCAGTACTTC
abundance: .; v_gene: TRBV24-1; d_gene: .; j_gene: TRBJ1-2; CDR3aa: CATIGGGEGLRGYTF; CDR3nt: TGTGCCACCATCGGTGGGGGGGAGGGATTGAGGGGCTACACCTTC
abundance: .; v_gene: TRBV10-3; d_gene: .; j_gene: TRBJ1-2; CDR3aa: CAISDGVHGYTF; CDR3nt: TGTGCCATCAGTGACGGGGTTCATGGCTACACCTTC
abundance: .; v_gene: TRBV11-2; d_gene: .; j_gene: TRBJ2-7; CDR3aa: CASSSPGDGYEQYF; CDR3nt: TGTGCCAGCAGCTCTCCGGGGGACGGCTACGAGCAGTACTTC
abundance: .; v_gene: TRBV27; d_gene: .; j_gene: TRBJ1-6; CDR3aa: CASSLLQGRSPLHF; CDR3nt: TGTGCCAGCAGTTTATTACAGGGTCGTTCACCCCTCCACTTT
abundance: few; v_gene: TRBV4-1; d_gene: TRBD1; j_gene: TRBJ1-5; CDR3aa: CASSHSPGQGGSGNQPQHF; CDR3nt: TGCGCCAGCAGCCACTCCCCGGGACAGGGGGGTTCGGGCAATCAGCCCCAGCATTTT
abundance: .; v_gene: TRBV3-1/TRBV3-2; d_gene: TRBD2; j_gene: TRBJ2-5; CDR3aa: CASSPRTSGDQETQYF; CDR3nt: TGTGCCAGCAGCCCCAGGACTAGCGGGGACCAAGAGACCCAGTACTTC
abundance: .; v_gene: TRBV7-9; d_gene: TRBD2; j_gene: TRBJ2-1; CDR3aa: CASSRGLAPNNEQFF; CDR3nt: TGTGCCAGCAGCCGCGGACTAGCTCCAAACAATGAGCAGTTCTTC
abundance: .; v_gene: TRBV19; d_gene: TRBD1; j_gene: TRBJ1-2; CDR3aa: CASSISGTGNYGYTF; CDR3nt: TGTGCCAGTAGTATAAGTGGGACAGGGAACTATGGCTACACCTTC
abundance: .; v_gene: TRBV11-2; d_gene: .; j_gene: TRBJ1-1; CDR3aa: CASSLDSRVGAFF; CDR3nt: TGTGCCAGCAGCTTAGATTCCAGGGTAGGAGCTTTCTTT
abundance: once; v_gene: TRBV5-6; d_gene: .; j_gene: TRBJ1-2; CDR3aa: CASSLSGANYGYTF; CDR3nt: TGTGCCAGCAGCTTGTCTGGAGCTAACTATGGCTACACCTTC
abundance: .; v_gene: TRBV6-5; d_gene: .; j_gene: TRBJ2-5; CDR3aa: CASSRAIQETQYF; CDR3nt: TGTGCCAGCAGTCGCGCCATCCAAGAGACCCAGTACTTC
abundance: .; v_gene: TRBV18; d_gene: .; j_gene: TRBJ1-5; CDR3aa: CASSPSRGENQPQHF; CDR3nt: TGTGCCAGCTCACCGTCCCGGGGGGAGAATCAGCCCCAGCATTTT
abundance: .; v_gene: TRBV19; d_gene: TRBD2; j_gene: TRBJ2-7; CDR3aa: CASRRQGGTSGSYEQYF; CDR3nt: TGTGCCAGTAGGAGGCAGGGGGGGACTAGCGGTTCCTACGAGCAGTACTTC
abundance: .; v_gene: TRBV5-5; d_gene: .; j_gene: TRBJ2-3; CDR3aa: CASSPGLVGDTQYF; CDR3nt: TGTGCCAGCAGCCCCGGATTGGTCGGGGATACGCAGTATTTT